A single count supports the clone carrying this T cell receptor (beta chain). Antigen: not known. The entry originates in a study of T cell responses to AZD1222 COVID-19 vaccine. Study results and limitations: Seropositive AZD1222 recipients at baseline numbered only 5 to 7.

The germline V and J ends were trimmed by 5 bases and 2 bases, with 9 bases remaining between them. The CDR3 has 13 residues. Germline V gene data show CDR1 as MNHEY and CDR2 as SMNVEV (reference sequence). Profiled with immunoSEQ multiplex PCR; TCRdb holds only in-frame clones, not every one. The sample contains roughly 130,000 clones, 80% to 95% of which appear only once. The chain links TRBV27 to TRBJ2-5; unclear D gene. The receptor's source is an adult who received the AZD1222 COVID-19 vaccine. This specimen consisted of peripheral blood, obtained 28 days after the second AZD1222 dose. The CDR3 DNA reads as TGTGCCAGCAGTCCTGGGATACAAGAGACCCAGTACTTC. As protein: CASSPGIQETQYF.